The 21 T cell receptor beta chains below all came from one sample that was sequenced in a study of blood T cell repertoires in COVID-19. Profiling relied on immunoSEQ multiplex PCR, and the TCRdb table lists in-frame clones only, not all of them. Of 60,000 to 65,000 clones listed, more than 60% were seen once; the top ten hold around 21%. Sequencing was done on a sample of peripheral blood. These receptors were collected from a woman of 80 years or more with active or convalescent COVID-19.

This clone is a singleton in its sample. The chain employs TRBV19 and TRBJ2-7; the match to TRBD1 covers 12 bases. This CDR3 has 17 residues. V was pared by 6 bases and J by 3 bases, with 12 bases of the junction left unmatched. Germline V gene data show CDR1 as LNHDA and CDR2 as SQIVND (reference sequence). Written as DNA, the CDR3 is TGTGCCAGTAGCCCCGGGACAGGGGGCCGCCGCGGCTACGAGCAGTACTTC. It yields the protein CASSPGTGGRRGYEQYF.

Here the CDR3 reads CASSRGTATDTQYF. CDR3 DNA sequence: TGTGCCAGCAGCCGGGGGACAGCCACAGATACGCAGTATTTT. This chain joins TRBV3-1 (or the pseudogene TRBV3-2) and TRBJ2-3; 7 bases align to TRBD1. V shed 4 bases and J 2 bases; nucleotides not matched to a gene: 3. The CDR3 is 14 amino acids. Germline values: CDR1 LGHDT, CDR2 YNNKEL (reference sequence).

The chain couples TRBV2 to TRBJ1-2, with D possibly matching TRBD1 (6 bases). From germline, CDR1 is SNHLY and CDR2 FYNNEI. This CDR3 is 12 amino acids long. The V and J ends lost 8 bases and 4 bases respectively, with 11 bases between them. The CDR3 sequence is CASRRTVYGYTF. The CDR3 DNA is TGTGCCAGCCGGAGGACAGTCTATGGCTACACCTTC.

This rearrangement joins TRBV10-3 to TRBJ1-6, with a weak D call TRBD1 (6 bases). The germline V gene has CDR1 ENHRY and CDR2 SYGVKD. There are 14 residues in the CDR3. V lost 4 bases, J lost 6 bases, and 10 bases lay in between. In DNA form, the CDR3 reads TGTGCCATCAGTGGTCAGGGGATTAATTCACCCCTCCACTTT. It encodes CAISGQGINSPLHF.

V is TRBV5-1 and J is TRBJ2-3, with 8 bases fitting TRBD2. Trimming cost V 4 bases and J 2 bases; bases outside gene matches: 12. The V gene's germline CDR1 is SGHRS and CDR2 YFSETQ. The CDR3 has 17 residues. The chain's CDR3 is CASSVGRAGEITDTQYF. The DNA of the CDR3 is TGCGCCAGCAGCGTCGGCCGAGCGGGAGAGATCACAGATACGCAGTATTTT.

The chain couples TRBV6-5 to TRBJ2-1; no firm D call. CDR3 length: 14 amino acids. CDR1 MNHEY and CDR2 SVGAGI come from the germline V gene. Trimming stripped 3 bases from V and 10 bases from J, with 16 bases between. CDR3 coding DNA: TGTGCCAGCAGTTATACCAGACGGTCCGGGGAGCAGTTCTTC. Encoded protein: CASSYTRRSGEQFF.

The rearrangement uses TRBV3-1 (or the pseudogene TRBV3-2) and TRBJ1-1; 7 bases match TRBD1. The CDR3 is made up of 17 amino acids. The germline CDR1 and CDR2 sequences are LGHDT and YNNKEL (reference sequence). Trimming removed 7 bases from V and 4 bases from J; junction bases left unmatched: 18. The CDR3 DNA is TGTGCCAGCACCAGGACATGGATGAGGGGGCGAAGCACTGAAGCTTTCTTT. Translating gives CASTRTWMRGRSTEAFF.

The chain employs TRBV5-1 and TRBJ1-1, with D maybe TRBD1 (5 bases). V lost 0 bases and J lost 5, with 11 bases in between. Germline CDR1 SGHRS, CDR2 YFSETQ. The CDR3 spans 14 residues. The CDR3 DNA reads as TGCGCCAGCAGCTTGGAGGGGCTTGGGACTGAAGCTTTCTTT. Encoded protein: CASSLEGLGTEAFF.

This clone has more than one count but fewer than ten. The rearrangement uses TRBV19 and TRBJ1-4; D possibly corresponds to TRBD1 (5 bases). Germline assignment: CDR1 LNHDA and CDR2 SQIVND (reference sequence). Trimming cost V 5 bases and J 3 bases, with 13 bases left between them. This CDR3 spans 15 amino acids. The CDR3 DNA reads TGTGCCAGTAGTCCCGCGGGGCGTGCTAATGAAAAACTGTTTTTT. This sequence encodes CASSPAGRANEKLFF.

The DNA for the CDR3 is TGCGCCAGCAGCTTACAGGGGGGAGGCTACGAGCAGTACTTC. Translating it yields CASSLQGGGYEQYF. The J gene is TRBJ2-7, the V gene TRBV5-1; 8 bases agree with TRBD1. The germline gives CDR1 SGHRS, CDR2 YFSETQ. The CDR3 extends over 14 amino acids. V gave up 2 bases and J gave up 3 bases; unmatched junction bases: 4.

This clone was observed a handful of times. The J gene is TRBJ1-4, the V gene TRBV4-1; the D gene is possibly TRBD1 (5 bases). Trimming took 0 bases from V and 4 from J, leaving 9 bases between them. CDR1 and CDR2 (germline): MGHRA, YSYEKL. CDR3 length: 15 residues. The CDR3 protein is CASSQDREGNEKLFF. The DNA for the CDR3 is TGCGCCAGCAGCCAAGACAGGGAGGGTAATGAAAAACTGTTTTTT.

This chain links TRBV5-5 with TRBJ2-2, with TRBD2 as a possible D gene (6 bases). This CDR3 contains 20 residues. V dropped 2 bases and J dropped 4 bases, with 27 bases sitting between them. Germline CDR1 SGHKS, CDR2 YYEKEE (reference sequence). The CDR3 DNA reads TGTGCCAGCAGCTTTTCTTCGCCGTGGAGGGACCTTAGATTCACCGGGGAGCTGTTTTTT. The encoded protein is CASSFSSPWRDLRFTGELFF.

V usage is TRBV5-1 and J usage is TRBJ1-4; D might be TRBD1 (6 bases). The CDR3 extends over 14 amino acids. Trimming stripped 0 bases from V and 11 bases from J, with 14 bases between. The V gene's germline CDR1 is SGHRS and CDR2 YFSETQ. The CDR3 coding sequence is TGCGCCAGCAGCTTGGTGTCCCCAGGGGAGAAACTGTTTTTT. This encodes CASSLVSPGEKLFF.

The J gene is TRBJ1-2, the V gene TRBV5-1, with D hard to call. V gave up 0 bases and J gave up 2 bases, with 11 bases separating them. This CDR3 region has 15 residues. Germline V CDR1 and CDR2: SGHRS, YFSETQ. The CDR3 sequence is CASSLGTGENYGYTF. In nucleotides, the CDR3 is TGCGCCAGCAGCTTGGGAACGGGAGAGAACTATGGCTACACCTTC.

The CDR3 region is CASSSPYTEAFF. CDR3 sequence (DNA): TGTGCCAGCAGTTCTCCTTACACTGAAGCTTTCTTT. The chain employs TRBV12-3 or TRBV12-4 and TRBJ1-1, with no clear D. The CDR3 length is 12 residues. With 4 bases removed from V and 3 bases from J, the gap between germline ends came to 6 bases.

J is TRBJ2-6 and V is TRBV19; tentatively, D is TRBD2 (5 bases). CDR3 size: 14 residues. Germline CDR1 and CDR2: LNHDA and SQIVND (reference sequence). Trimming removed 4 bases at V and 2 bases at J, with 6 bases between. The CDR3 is CASSRGTGANVLTF. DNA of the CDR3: TGTGCCAGTAGTAGAGGGACTGGGGCCAACGTCCTGACTTTC. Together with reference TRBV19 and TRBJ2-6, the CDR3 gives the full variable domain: DGGITQSPKYLFRKEGQNVTLSCEQNLNHDAMYWYRQDPGQGLRLIYYSQIVNDFQKGDIAEGYSVSREKKESFPLTVTSAQKNPTAFYLCASSRGTGANVLTFGAGSRLTVL.

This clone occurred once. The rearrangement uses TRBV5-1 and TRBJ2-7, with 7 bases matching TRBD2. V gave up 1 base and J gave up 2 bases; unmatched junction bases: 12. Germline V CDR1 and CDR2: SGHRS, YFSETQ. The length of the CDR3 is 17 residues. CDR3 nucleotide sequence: TGCGCCAGCAGCTTGACAGGCGGGGGTCCTTCTACCTACGAGCAGTACTTC. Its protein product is CASSLTGGGPSTYEQYF.

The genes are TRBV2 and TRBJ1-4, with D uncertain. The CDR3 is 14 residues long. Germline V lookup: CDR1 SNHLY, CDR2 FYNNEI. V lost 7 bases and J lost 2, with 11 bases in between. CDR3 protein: CASNNGQTNEKLFF. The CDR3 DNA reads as TGTGCCAGCAACAATGGGCAGACTAATGAAAAACTGTTTTTT.

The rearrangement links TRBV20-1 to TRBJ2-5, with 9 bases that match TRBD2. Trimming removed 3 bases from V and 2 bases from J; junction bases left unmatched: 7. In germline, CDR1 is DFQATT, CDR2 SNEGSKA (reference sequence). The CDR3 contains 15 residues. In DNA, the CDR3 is TGCAGTGCTAGTCGGTTAGCGGGGGTTCAAGAGACCCAGTACTTC. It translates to CSASRLAGVQETQYF.

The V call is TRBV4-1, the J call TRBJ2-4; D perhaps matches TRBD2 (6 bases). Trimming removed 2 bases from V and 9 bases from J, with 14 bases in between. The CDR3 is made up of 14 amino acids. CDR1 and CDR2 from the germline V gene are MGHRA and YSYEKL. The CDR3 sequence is CASSQLSTGSIQYF. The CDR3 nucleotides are TGCGCCAGCAGCCAACTCTCGACCGGGAGCATTCAGTACTTC.

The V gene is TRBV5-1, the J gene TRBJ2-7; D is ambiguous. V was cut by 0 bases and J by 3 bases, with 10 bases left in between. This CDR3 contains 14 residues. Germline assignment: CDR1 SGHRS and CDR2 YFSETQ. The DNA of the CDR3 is TGCGCCAGCAGCTTGGCCGAGTACGGCTACGAGCAGTACTTC. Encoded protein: CASSLAEYGYEQYF.